This T cell receptor beta chain was sequenced in a study of somatic mutations in cytotoxic T cells in rheumatoid arthritis. Study context: Nearly 100% purity was obtained when some V beta antibody-stained T-cell populations were flow-sorted; these included V beta1+ cells sequenced for TCRB.

Generated by immunoSEQ multiplex PCR, the TCRdb table keeps only in-frame clones and is missing some. Here the sample spans around 6,800 clones, 74% being singletons. Deletions cut 5 bases from V and 1 base from J, with 5 bases between. Germline loops: CDR1 MGHDK, CDR2 SYGVNS. CDR3 length: 12 residues. V and J are TRBV25-1 and TRBJ1-1; unclear D gene. The receptor was isolated from an adult with rheumatoid arthritis. Input material: CD8+ T cells sorted from blood. CDR3 in DNA: TGTGCCAGCAGTTATGGGAACACTGAAGCTTTCTTT. It encodes CASSYGNTEAFF.